Following are 16 T cell receptor beta chains from one sample sequenced in a study of immune characterization of retroperitoneal liposarcoma. TCRdb analysed the PCR reads with MiXCR anew, one entry per CDR3 protein. The sample has about 3,100 distinct CDR3 sequences; approximately 50% are singletons. Input material: tumor tissue. These receptors originate from a male donor with retroperitoneal liposarcoma.

The chain has TRBV10-1 and TRBJ2-1; 8 bases match TRBD1. Germline trimming cut 4 bases from V and 8 bases from J; bases unmatched to any gene: 4. This CDR3 contains 13 residues. CDR1 and CDR2 (germline): WNHNN, SYGVQD (reference sequence). The CDR3: CASSGTGLDEQFF. CDR3 nucleotide sequence: TGCGCCAGCAGTGGGACAGGGTTGGATGAGCAGTTCTTC.

CDR3 sequence (DNA): TGTGCCAGCAGTGGTGGGGGAGGGGGGGGCGGGACCCAGTACTTC. Its translation: CASSGGGGGGGTQYF. V gene TRBV6-1 combines with J gene TRBJ2-5; a possible D gene is TRBD2 (7 bases). Germline V lookup: CDR1 MNHNS, CDR2 SASEGT. V was clipped by 4 bases and J by 7 bases, with 19 bases between them. The CDR3 has 15 residues.

This clonotype occurred a few times. The V call is TRBV12-3 or TRBV12-4, the J call TRBJ2-5; the match to TRBD1 covers 8 bases. The CDR3 length is 15 residues. The V and J ends lost 3 bases and 11 bases, in that order; junction bases with no gene match: 14. The CDR3 bases are TGTGCCAGCAGTTTGAGTCAGGGGGCGGGGAATGAGCAGTACTTC. Protein product: CASSLSQGAGNEQYF.

About this clonotype itself: A much more abundant neighbour one base away suggests this may be a read error. This chain links TRBV6-5 with TRBJ2-5; TRBD1 matches at 9 bases. V lost 5 bases, J lost 1 base, and 8 bases stayed unmatched. CDR1 and CDR2 from the germline V gene are MNHEY and SVGAGI. The CDR3 is 16 amino acids. The chain's CDR3 is CASSEAQTGGQETQYF. The CDR3 DNA follows: TGTGCCAGCAGTGAAGCCCAGACAGGGGGCCAAGAGACCCAGTACTTC.

The J gene is TRBJ2-1, the V gene TRBV6-5; the match to TRBD2 covers 13 bases. The CDR3 length is 18 residues. The germline CDR1 and CDR2 sequences are MNHEY and SVGAGI. With 4 bases clipped from V and 0 bases from J, the junction kept 6 bases outside the gene matches. CDR3: CASSFGLAGESSYNEQFF. In DNA, the CDR3 is TGTGCCAGCAGTTTCGGACTAGCGGGGGAAAGCTCCTACAATGAGCAGTTCTTC.

V usage is TRBV6-8 and J usage is TRBJ2-1, with D perhaps TRBD1 (6 bases). CDR3 size: 12 residues. Germline CDR1 reads MNHGY; CDR2 reads SAAAGT. V was clipped by 0 bases and J by 16 bases, with 13 bases between them. The CDR3: CASSYSLGAQFF. CDR3 DNA sequence: TGTGCCAGCAGTTACTCGCTGGGGGCCCAATTCTTC.

A few counts support this clonotype. V usage is TRBV6-6 and J usage is TRBJ2-1, with 7 bases matching TRBD2. The last part of the DNA fits TRBJ2-7 better; the J call may be wrong. This CDR3 has 15 residues. The germline V gene has CDR1 MNHNY and CDR2 SVGAGI (reference sequence). CDR3: CASSALAESYNEQYF. The DNA for the CDR3 is TGTGCCAGCAGTGCGCTAGCGGAATCCTACAATGAGCAGTACTTC.

V and J are TRBV11-1 and TRBJ2-5; a weak D match, TRBD2 (5 bases). The DNA end lines up better with TRBJ2-7; the J call may be wrong. CDR1 and CDR2 from the germline V gene are SGHAT and FQDESV (reference sequence). The CDR3 sequence is 14 residues long. CDR3 protein: CASSFGLLGYEQYF. CDR3 bases: TGTGCCAGCAGCTTCGGACTCCTGGGGTACGAGCAGTACTTC.

The chain links TRBV6-1 to TRBJ2-4, with D possibly matching TRBD2 (6 bases). Germline-derived CDR1 and CDR2 are MNHNS and SASEGT. The CDR3 sequence is 12 residues long. V was shortened by 3 bases and J by 15 bases, with 15 bases between the two germline ends. This chain's CDR3 is CASSEEEGERYF. As DNA, the CDR3 is TGTGCCAGCAGTGAGGAGGAGGGCGAGAGGTACTTC.

The gene calls are TRBV6-2 or TRBV6-3 and TRBJ2-1; 7 nucleotides line up with TRBD2. Germline V CDR1 and CDR2: MNHEY, SVGEGT. This CDR3 spans 17 amino acids. The trim removed 5 bases at V and 7 bases at J, leaving 17 bases unmatched. Here the CDR3 DNA reads TGTGCCAGCAGTGAATACTGGCGGGAGACGGGGCAGAATGAGCAGTTCTTC. It codes for CASSEYWRETGQNEQFF.

This clonotype is medium-sized by share. The rearrangement joins TRBV6-1 to TRBJ2-1; 11 bases are a match to TRBD2. The CDR3 is made up of 14 amino acids. Germline V gene lookup returns CDR1 MNHNS and CDR2 SASEGT. V lost 8 bases and J lost 9; bases outside the gene matches: 9. The CDR3 protein is CASQLAGAGSEQFF. In DNA, the CDR3 is TGTGCCAGCCAACTAGCGGGAGCCGGAAGTGAGCAGTTCTTC.

The J gene is TRBJ2-3, the V gene TRBV12-5; 9 bases match TRBD1. The J segment lost 3 bases and the V segment lost 1 base, leaving 2 bases of the junction unmatched. Germline V gives CDR1 LGHNT, CDR2 FRNRAP. This CDR3 has 15 residues. As DNA, the CDR3 is TGTGCTAGTGGTTTGGCTGGACAGGGGACAGATACGCAGTATTTT. It translates to CASGLAGQGTDTQYF.

The chain joins TRBV6-1 to TRBJ2-1; no definite D call. Near its end, the DNA agrees better with TRBJ2-7, so the J call may be wrong. The CDR3 is made up of 12 amino acids. CDR1 and CDR2 (germline): MNHNS, SASEGT. DNA of the CDR3: TGTGCCAGCTCAGAAAACTACAATGAGCAGTACTTC. This gives the protein CASSENYNEQYF.

This chain uses TRBV7-2 with TRBJ2-1; D is ambiguous. With 1 base removed from V and 8 bases from J, the gap between germline ends came to 12 bases. Germline assignment: CDR1 SGHTA and CDR2 FQGNSA. The CDR3 is 14 residues long. CDR3 amino acids: CASSLGIVEDEQFF. The CDR3 DNA is TGTGCCAGCAGCTTAGGGATAGTTGAGGATGAGCAGTTCTTC. Based on the CDR3 plus reference TRBV7-2 and TRBJ2-1, the full variable domain is GAGVSQSPSNKVTEKGKDVELRCDPISGHTALYWYRQSLGQGLEFLIYFQGNSAPDKSGLPSDRFSAERTGGSVSTLTIQRTQQEDSAVYLCASSLGIVEDEQFFGPGTRLTVL.

This chain uses TRBV7-2 with TRBJ2-3; D gene ambiguous. With the DNA end fitting TRBJ2-5 better, the J assignment may be wrong. Germline CDR1 is SGHTA and CDR2 is FQGNSA. This CDR3 has 15 amino acids. The CDR3 spells CASSFRPDLQDPQYF. CDR3 sequence (DNA): TGTGCCAGCAGTTTTAGGCCTGACCTACAAGATCCCCAGTACTTC.

This chain joins TRBV6-1 and TRBJ2-1; D is uncertain. This CDR3 is 11 amino acids long. Per the germline V gene, CDR1 is MNHNS and CDR2 is SASEGT. The V gene lost 7 bases and the J gene lost 8 bases, with 9 bases spanning the gap. CDR3 coding DNA: TGTGCCAGCAAACGTAAGGATGAGCAGTTCTTC. It is translated as CASKRKDEQFF.